Here is one TCR beta chain with its context. The data derive from a study of T cell changes during pregnancy in multiple sclerosis. V lost 3 bases to trimming and J lost 7 bases; unmatched junction nucleotides: 7. CDR1 is LNHDA and CDR2 is SQIVND in the germline V gene (reference sequence). There are 15 residues in the CDR3. The repertoire was sequenced with immunoSEQ multiplex PCR; TCRdb's copy has only in-frame clones and lacks some. The table has tens of thousands of clones, under 90% seen once. The source material was peripheral blood, sampled after pregnancy. This sequence originates from a female donor in good health, enrolled as a control in a pregnancy study. This chain uses TRBV19 with TRBJ2-7, with 12 bases that match TRBD2. CDR3: CASSIRTSGISEQYF. In DNA, the CDR3 is TGTGCCAGTAGTATTCGGACTAGCGGGATATCTGAGCAGTACTTC.